Listed here are 25 T cell receptor beta chains from one sample, sequenced in a study of T cell responses to AZD1222 COVID-19 vaccine. Data came from immunoSEQ multiplex PCR; TCRdb stores just in-frame clones and leaves some out. This table has about 88,000 clones, 92% appearing once. The specimen was peripheral blood, collected on day 0 of AZD1222 vaccination. These TCRs come from an adult in good health.

The chain's CDR3 is CASSERPSRGNQETQYF. CDR3 DNA sequence: TGTGCCAGCAGTGAGCGGCCCTCCAGGGGAAACCAAGAGACCCAGTACTTC. The gene calls are TRBV25-1 and TRBJ2-5; a weak D match, TRBD1 (6 bases). Trimming removed 3 bases from V and 0 bases from J, with 17 bases in between. Germline lookup yields CDR1 MGHDK and CDR2 SYGVNS. CDR3 length: 17 residues. The whole variable domain, filled in from reference TRBV25-1 and TRBJ2-5, reads EADIYQTPRYLVIGTGKKITLECSQTMGHDKMYWYQQDPGMELHLIHYSYGVNSTEKGDLSSESTVSRIRTEHFPLTLESARPSHTSQYLCASSERPSRGNQETQYFGPGTRLLVL.

This chain joins TRBV28 and TRBJ2-7; 14 bases agree with TRBD2. CDR3 size: 16 residues. V dropped 5 bases and J dropped 6; count of bases not matched to a gene: 9. CDR1 MDHEN and CDR2 SYDVKM come from the germline V gene. The CDR3: CASSPPGLAGVPEQYF. DNA for the CDR3: TGTGCCAGCAGTCCGCCGGGACTAGCGGGAGTTCCCGAGCAGTACTTC.

The CDR3: CSVDDSFAGLRDTQYF. CDR3 nucleotide sequence: TGCAGCGTTGATGACTCGTTTGCGGGTTTGAGAGATACGCAGTATTTT. The J gene is TRBJ2-3, the V gene TRBV29-1; D is perhaps TRBD2 (5 bases). CDR1 is SQVTM, CDR2 ANQGSEA, per germline. The CDR3 covers 16 residues. The V end lost 3 bases, the J end lost 5 bases, and 21 bases lay between the germline ends.

The genes are TRBV28 and TRBJ2-1, with a possible D match to TRBD2 (6 bases). This CDR3 spans 15 amino acids. V was clipped by 3 bases and J by 9 bases, with 18 bases between them. Germline-derived CDR1 and CDR2 are MDHEN and SYDVKM. CDR3 sequence (DNA): TGTGCCAGCAGTTTTAGCGGATCCCTTTCACGTGAGCAGTTCTTC. Translation: CASSFSGSLSREQFF.

This chain links TRBV6-5 with TRBJ1-6; D not resolved. Germline V gene sequence: CDR1 MNHEY, CDR2 SVGAGI. Between the trimmed V and J ends, which lost 2 bases and 18 bases, there was a span of 17 bases. This CDR3 spans 13 amino acids. CDR3 sequence: CASSYAETLSHHF. The CDR3 bases are TGTGCCAGCAGTTACGCTGAGACCCTCTCCCACCACTTT.

The V gene is TRBV6-5, the J gene TRBJ2-7; TRBD1 is a possible D gene (6 bases). Germline V gives CDR1 MNHEY, CDR2 SVGAGI. This CDR3 is 15 amino acids long. V was trimmed by 8 bases and J by 1 base, leaving 18 bases between them. For the CDR3, the DNA is TGTGCCAGCGCCCCAGGACAGTCTGGATCCTACGAGCAGTACTTC. Protein: CASAPGQSGSYEQYF.

The V call is TRBV7-9, the J call TRBJ2-1, with 10 bases aligning to TRBD2. The CDR3 sequence is 16 residues long. The germline gives CDR1 SEHNR, CDR2 FQNEAQ (reference sequence). V was clipped by 5 bases and J by 0 bases; unmatched bases: 4. The CDR3 here is CASSPRLAGSYNEQFF. The CDR3 DNA is TGTGCCAGCAGCCCCCGACTAGCGGGCTCCTACAATGAGCAGTTCTTC.

In its sample, this clone was seen once. The chain has TRBV18 and TRBJ2-7; 8 bases line up with TRBD1. Per germline, CDR1 KGHSH and CDR2 LQKENI. The length of the CDR3 is 17 residues. The trim removed 0 bases at V and 7 bases at J, leaving 14 bases unmatched. The CDR3 bases are TGTGCCAGCTCACCACCGGGCCGGGGCAGGGGGCTAGGGGAGCAGTACTTC. Amino acids: CASSPPGRGRGLGEQYF.

The rearrangement joins TRBV5-1 to TRBJ2-1, with 14 bases identical to TRBD2. CDR3 length equals 15 residues. Per the germline V gene, CDR1 is SGHRS and CDR2 is YFSETQ. The V gene end was trimmed by 3 bases and the J gene end by 9 bases; junction bases not matched to a gene: 5. CDR3 protein: CASSSGLAGASEQFF. The CDR3 nucleotides read TGCGCCAGCAGCTCGGGACTAGCGGGAGCCTCTGAGCAGTTCTTC.

For the CDR3, the DNA is TGTGCCAGCAGTTACTCCCTACAGGGATTCTACACCTTC. This codes for CASSYSLQGFYTF. This rearrangement joins TRBV6-5 to TRBJ1-2, with D tentatively TRBD1 (6 bases). The CDR3 is made up of 13 amino acids. V gave up 0 bases and J gave up 10 bases, with 12 bases separating them. The germline V gene encodes CDR1 MNHEY and CDR2 SVGAGI.

This chain joins TRBV28 and TRBJ1-4, with TRBD1 as a possible D gene (5 bases). CDR3 size: 15 residues. The V end lost 5 bases, the J end lost 3 bases, and 13 bases lay between the germline ends. The germline gives CDR1 MDHEN, CDR2 SYDVKM. CDR3 DNA: TGTGCCAGCAGTCCCTCGGGGGGGTCTAATGAAAAACTGTTTTTT. Its translation is CASSPSGGSNEKLFF. Filled out from reference TRBV28 and TRBJ1-4, the complete variable domain reads DVKVTQSSRYLVKRTGEKVFLECVQDMDHENMFWYRQDPGLGLRLIYFSYDVKMKEKGDIPEGYSVSREKKERFSLILESASTNQTSMYLCASSPSGGSNEKLFFGSGTQLSVL.

The rearrangement uses TRBV27 and TRBJ2-2; D ambiguous. The germline V and J ends were trimmed by 5 bases and 0 bases, with 13 bases remaining between them. The germline V gene encodes CDR1 MNHEY and CDR2 SMNVEV (reference sequence). CDR3 length: 16 amino acids. CDR3 nucleotide sequence: TGTGCCAGCAGTGCCATAGGATTCGCGAACACCGGGGAGCTGTTTTTT. Its translation: CASSAIGFANTGELFF.

The V gene is TRBV5-8, the J gene TRBJ1-1; 7 bases are shared with TRBD1. The V gene end was trimmed by 3 bases and the J gene end by 5 bases; junction bases not matched to a gene: 16. Germline values: CDR1 SGHTS, CDR2 YDEGEE. This CDR3 is 17 amino acids long. CDR3 nucleotide sequence: TGTGCCAGCAGCTCCATCATTCTATGGGACAGCAAGACTGAAGCTTTCTTT. Translating it yields CASSSIILWDSKTEAFF.

This chain uses TRBV3-1 (or the pseudogene TRBV3-2) with TRBJ1-2; no definite D call. The V gene's germline CDR1 is LGHDT and CDR2 YNNKEL (reference sequence). This CDR3 is 12 amino acids long. Trimming shortened V by 4 bases and J by 8 bases, and 11 bases separated the two germline ends. The CDR3 protein is CASSRREGGYTF. CDR3 nucleotide sequence: TGTGCCAGCAGCCGAAGGGAAGGCGGCTACACCTTC.

The chain is built from TRBV14 and TRBJ2-3; TRBD1 aligns across 9 bases. The germline gives CDR1 SGHDN, CDR2 FVKESK. With V trimmed by 8 bases and J by 1 base, 7 bases remained unmatched. The length of the CDR3 is 15 residues. CDR3 nucleotides: TGTGCCAGCCCGCAACAGGGGGCTTGCACAGATACGCAGTATTTT. This translates into CASPQQGACTDTQYF.

This chain connects TRBV9 to TRBJ1-2, with a possible D match to TRBD1 (5 bases). This CDR3 is 12 amino acids long. Germline V gives CDR1 SGDLS, CDR2 YYNGEE. Trimming removed 3 bases from V and 10 bases from J, with 13 bases in between. The CDR3 DNA is TGTGCCAGCAGCGGGGGACTCCAGCCCTACACCTTC. Translation gives CASSGGLQPYTF.

There are a few counts of this clone. This chain joins TRBV30 and TRBJ2-1; D is perhaps TRBD2 (6 bases). This CDR3 is 15 amino acids long. Per the germline V gene, CDR1 is GTSNPN and CDR2 is SVGIG (reference sequence). Deletions cut 7 bases from V and 8 bases from J, with 24 bases between. CDR3 nucleotide sequence: TGTGCCTACAAACCGACTAGTTCGCCGCGCGATGAGCAGTTCTTC. Its protein is CAYKPTSSPRDEQFF.

V and J are TRBV9 and TRBJ2-6; a weak D match, TRBD2 (5 bases). V shed 3 bases and J shed 2 bases, with 9 bases lying between them. Germline CDR1 SGDLS, CDR2 YYNGEE. The CDR3 has 15 residues. The CDR3 sequence is CASSAIGAGANVLTF. Here the CDR3 DNA reads TGTGCCAGCAGCGCTATCGGGGCTGGGGCCAACGTCCTGACTTTC.

The genes are TRBV2 and TRBJ2-2; tentative D call: TRBD2 (5 bases). Looked up from germline, CDR1 is SNHLY and CDR2 is FYNNEI. Trimming pared 8 bases from V and 6 bases from J, leaving 19 bases between. The CDR3 loop spans 15 amino acids. The DNA for the CDR3 is TGTGCCAGCGGGGTGGATACGGGGTACCCCGGGGAGCTGTTTTTT. Its translation is CASGVDTGYPGELFF.

The chain joins TRBV2 to TRBJ2-7, with D unclear. The CDR3 totals 13 residues. V shed 5 bases and J shed 2 bases, with 10 bases lying between them. The germline CDR1 and CDR2 sequences are SNHLY and FYNNEI. CDR3 sequence: CASSRPLTYEQYF. CDR3 nucleotide sequence: TGTGCCAGCAGTCGGCCACTAACCTACGAGCAGTACTTC.

The V call is TRBV5-1, the J call TRBJ2-3; D unresolved. This CDR3 is built from 13 residues. V shed 4 bases and J shed 8 bases, with 14 bases lying between them. Germline CDR1 SGHRS, CDR2 YFSETQ. The CDR3: CASSPYTGPTQYF. The CDR3 region has the DNA TGCGCCAGCAGCCCCTACACGGGCCCTACGCAGTATTTT. The entire variable domain, with the rest obtained from reference TRBV5-1 and TRBJ2-3, is as follows: KAGVTQTPRYLIKTRGQQVTLSCSPISGHRSVSWYQQTPGQGLQFLFEYFSETQRNKGNFPGRFSGRQFSNSRSEMNVSTLELGDSALYLCASSPYTGPTQYFGPGTRLTVL.

The chain recombines TRBV25-1 with TRBJ2-7; D might be TRBD1 (5 bases). V lost 4 bases to trimming and J lost 6 bases, with 13 bases between them. Germline V gene lookup returns CDR1 MGHDK and CDR2 SYGVNS. The CDR3 covers 13 residues. The CDR3 region is CASSVMEGAEQYF. The CDR3 DNA is TGTGCCAGCAGTGTTATGGAAGGGGCCGAGCAGTACTTC.

This chain joins TRBV5-8 and TRBJ2-6; D is possibly TRBD1 (6 bases). Germline values: CDR1 SGHTS, CDR2 YDEGEE. This CDR3 has 15 residues. The ends were cut back, 5 bases at V and 1 base at J, with 10 bases in the middle. The DNA of the CDR3 is TGTGCCAGCAGTGTGCAGGGGTCTGGGGCCAACGTCCTGACTTTC. This gives the protein CASSVQGSGANVLTF.

The chain joins TRBV5-1 to TRBJ2-3, with TRBD1 identical over 9 bases. There are 15 residues in the CDR3. Per the germline V gene, CDR1 is SGHRS and CDR2 is YFSETQ. Trimming at V came to 0 bases and at J to 2 bases, leaving 1 base not matched to a gene. Written as DNA, the CDR3 is TGCGCCAGCAGCTTGGGGGACAGGGTCACAGATACGCAGTATTTT. Translated, it gives CASSLGDRVTDTQYF.

This rearrangement joins TRBV29-1 to TRBJ1-4; D gene ambiguous. Trimming cost V 1 base and J 11 bases, with 8 bases left between them. The germline gives CDR1 SQVTM, CDR2 ANQGSEA. This CDR3 contains 11 residues. The chain's CDR3 is CSVEGSGKLFF. The DNA of the CDR3 is TGCAGCGTTGAAGGGAGTGGGAAACTGTTTTTT.